The present T cell receptor beta chain was sequenced within a study of shared clonotypes between healthy human individuals. Looking at the study overall: CD4 naive cells filled three plates per donor, CD4 memory three, CD8 naive two and CD8 memory one.

Roughly 200 ng DNA, tens of thousands of T cell genomes, went into each sorted-subset replicate PCR. Sequencing was performed with immunoSEQ multiplex PCR; in TCRdb, only in-frame clones are kept and a portion is missing. Altogether about 1.1 million clones are present, around three quarters being singletons, with the ten largest covering roughly 0.82%. Points from the study as a whole: Memory subsets had estimated richness that was generally smaller than that of naive subsets.

Trimming removed 4 bases at V and 3 bases at J, with 11 bases between. Germline-derived CDR1 and CDR2 are SGHTS and YDEGEE. The length of the CDR3 is 14 residues. Within Nashville, Tennessee resided all donors, each a Caucasian adult. A word on this clone: Antigen: not known.

V and J are TRBV5-8 and TRBJ1-5; a weak D match, TRBD1 (5 bases). This receptor was identified in a man younger than 35 in good health. Some clones in this sample may be carry-over from other donors' samples. Sample: memory CD4+ T cells from PBMCs. As for subset: CD45RA-negative fraction. CDR3 DNA sequence: TGTGCCAGCAGCCCGCGGGACCTCAATCAGCCCCAGCATTTT. As protein: CASSPRDLNQPQHF.